This TCR beta chain was sequenced during a study of blood T cell repertoires in COVID-19. The overall study: COVID-19 samples from acute and convalescent phases originated in the United States, Italy and Spain. The analysed material was cDNA or gDNA that came from T cells, B-cell-depleted T cells, or PBMCs.

The authors' processing: Reference gene primer amplification in the assay estimated nucleated cell counts. Clones were sequenced by immunoSEQ multiplex PCR, and TCRdb holds only the in-frame ones, with some missing. Clone size and V and J calls were adopted from that table, with D and trimming inferred from the DNA. The sample includes 200,000 to 250,000 clones, around three quarters seen only once; the top ten take 7.2%. The CDR3 is made up of 14 amino acids. CDR1 is MNHEY and CDR2 is SVGAGI in the germline V gene. Deletions cut 2 bases from V and 7 bases from J, with 12 bases between. The TCR sequence derives from a woman aged 65 to 85 with acute or convalescent COVID-19. The sample consisted of peripheral blood. This chain joins TRBV6-5 and TRBJ1-5, with a tentative D call TRBD1 (5 bases). CDR3: CASSYVRGGQPQHF. DNA for the CDR3: TGTGCCAGCAGTTACGTAAGGGGAGGGCAGCCCCAGCATTTT.